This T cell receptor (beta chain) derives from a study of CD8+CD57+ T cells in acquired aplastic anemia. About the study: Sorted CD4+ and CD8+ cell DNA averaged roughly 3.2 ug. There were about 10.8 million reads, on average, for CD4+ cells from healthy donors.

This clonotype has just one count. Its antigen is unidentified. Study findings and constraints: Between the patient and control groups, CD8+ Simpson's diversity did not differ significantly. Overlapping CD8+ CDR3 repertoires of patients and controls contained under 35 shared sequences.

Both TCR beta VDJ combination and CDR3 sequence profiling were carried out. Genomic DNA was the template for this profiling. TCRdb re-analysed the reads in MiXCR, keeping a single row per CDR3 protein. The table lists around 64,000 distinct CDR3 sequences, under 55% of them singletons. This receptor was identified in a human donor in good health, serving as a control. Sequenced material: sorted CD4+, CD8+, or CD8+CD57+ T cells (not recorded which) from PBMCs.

DNA for the CDR3: TGTGCCACCAGCAGAGTCGGGGGGGCTTCCTACGAGCAGTACTTC. Translated: CATSRVGGASYEQYF. The genes are TRBV15 and TRBJ2-7; the match to TRBD2 covers 8 bases. In germline, CDR1 is LNHNV, CDR2 YYDKDF (reference sequence). V lost 1 base, J lost 1 base, and 3 bases stayed unmatched. The CDR3 runs 15 residues.